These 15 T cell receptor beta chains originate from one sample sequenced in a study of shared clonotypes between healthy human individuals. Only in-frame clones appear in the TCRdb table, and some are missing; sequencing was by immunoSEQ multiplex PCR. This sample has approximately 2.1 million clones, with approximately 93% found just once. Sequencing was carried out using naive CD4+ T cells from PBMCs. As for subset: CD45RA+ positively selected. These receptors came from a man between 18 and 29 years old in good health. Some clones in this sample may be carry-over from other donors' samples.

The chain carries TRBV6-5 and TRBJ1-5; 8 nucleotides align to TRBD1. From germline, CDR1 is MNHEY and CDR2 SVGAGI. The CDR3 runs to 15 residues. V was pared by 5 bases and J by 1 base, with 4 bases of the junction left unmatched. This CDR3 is CASSQGALSNQPQHF. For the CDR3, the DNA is TGTGCCAGCAGTCAGGGGGCCTTAAGCAATCAGCCCCAGCATTTT.

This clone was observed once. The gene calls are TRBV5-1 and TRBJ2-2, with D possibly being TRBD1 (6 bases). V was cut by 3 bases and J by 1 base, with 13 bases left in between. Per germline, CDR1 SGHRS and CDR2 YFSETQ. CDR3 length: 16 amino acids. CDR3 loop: CASSWDPTGNTGELFF. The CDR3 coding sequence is TGCGCCAGCAGCTGGGACCCGACAGGGAACACCGGGGAGCTGTTTTTT.

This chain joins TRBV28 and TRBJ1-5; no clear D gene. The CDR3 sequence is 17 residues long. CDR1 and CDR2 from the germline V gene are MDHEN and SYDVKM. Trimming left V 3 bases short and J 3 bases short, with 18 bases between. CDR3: CASSFLRLARANQPQHF. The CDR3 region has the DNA TGTGCCAGCAGTTTCCTCAGGTTGGCTAGAGCCAATCAGCCCCAGCATTTT.

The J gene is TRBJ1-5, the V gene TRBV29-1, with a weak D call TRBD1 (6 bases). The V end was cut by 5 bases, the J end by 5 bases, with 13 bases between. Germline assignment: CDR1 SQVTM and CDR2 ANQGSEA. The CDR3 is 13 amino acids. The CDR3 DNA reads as TGCAGCGTTTTGACAGGTGGTGATCAGCCCCAGCATTTT. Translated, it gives CSVLTGGDQPQHF.

This CDR3 is CASSPAGSFYEQYF. The CDR3 DNA follows: TGTGCCAGCTCACCGGCGGGCTCTTTCTACGAGCAGTACTTC. This rearrangement joins TRBV5-4 to TRBJ2-7; possible D gene TRBD2, 5 bases. Trimming shortened V by 7 bases and J by 3 bases, and 17 bases separated the two germline ends. Germline V gene data show CDR1 as SGHNT and CDR2 as YYREEE (reference sequence). The CDR3 covers 14 residues.

The CDR3 nucleotides read TGTGCCACCAGCACTGGACAGGAGCCCTACGAGCAGTACTTC. Its protein product is CATSTGQEPYEQYF. The chain employs TRBV15 and TRBJ2-7; 7 bases line up with TRBD1. The germline V gene has CDR1 LNHNV and CDR2 YYDKDF (reference sequence). V shed 4 bases, J shed 2 bases, and the junction held 5 bases outside the gene matches. This CDR3 is 14 amino acids long.

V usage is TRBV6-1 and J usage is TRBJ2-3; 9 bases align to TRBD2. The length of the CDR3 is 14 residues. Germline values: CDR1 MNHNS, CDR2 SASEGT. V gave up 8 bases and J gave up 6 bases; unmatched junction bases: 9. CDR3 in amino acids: CASSGLATTDTQYF. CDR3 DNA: TGTGCCAGCTCGGGACTAGCCACAACGGATACGCAGTATTTT.

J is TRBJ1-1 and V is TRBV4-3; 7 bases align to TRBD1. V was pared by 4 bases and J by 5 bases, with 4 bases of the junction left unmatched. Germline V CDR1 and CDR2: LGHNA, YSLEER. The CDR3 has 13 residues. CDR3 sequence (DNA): TGCGCCAGCAGCCGACAGGGATGGACTGAAGCTTTCTTT. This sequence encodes CASSRQGWTEAFF.

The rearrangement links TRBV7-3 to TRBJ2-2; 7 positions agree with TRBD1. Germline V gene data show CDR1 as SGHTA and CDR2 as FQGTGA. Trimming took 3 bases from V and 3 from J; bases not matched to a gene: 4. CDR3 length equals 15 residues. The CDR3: CASSLRDRDTGELFF. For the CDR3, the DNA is TGTGCCAGCAGCTTGAGGGACAGAGACACCGGGGAGCTGTTTTTT. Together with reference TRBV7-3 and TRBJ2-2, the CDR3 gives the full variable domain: GAGVSQTPSNKVTEKGKYVELRCDPISGHTALYWYRQSLGQGPEFLIYFQGTGAADDSGLPNDRFFAVRPEGSVSTLKIQRTERGDSAVYLCASSLRDRDTGELFFGEGSRLTVL.

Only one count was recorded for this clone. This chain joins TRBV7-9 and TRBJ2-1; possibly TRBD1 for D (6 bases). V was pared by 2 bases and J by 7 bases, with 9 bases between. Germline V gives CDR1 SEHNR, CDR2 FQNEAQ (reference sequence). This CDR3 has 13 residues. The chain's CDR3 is CASSLQGWNEQFF. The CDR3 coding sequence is TGTGCCAGCAGCTTACAGGGGTGGAATGAGCAGTTCTTC.

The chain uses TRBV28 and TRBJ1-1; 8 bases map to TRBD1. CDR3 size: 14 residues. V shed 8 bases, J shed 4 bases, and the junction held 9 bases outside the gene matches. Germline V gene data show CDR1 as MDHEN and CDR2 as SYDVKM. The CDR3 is CASVDGQGSTEAFF. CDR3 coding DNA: TGTGCCAGCGTTGACGGACAGGGTTCCACTGAAGCTTTCTTT.

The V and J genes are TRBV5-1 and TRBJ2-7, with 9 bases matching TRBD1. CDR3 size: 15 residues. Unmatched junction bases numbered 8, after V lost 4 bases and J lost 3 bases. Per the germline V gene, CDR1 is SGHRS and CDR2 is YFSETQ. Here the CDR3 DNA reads TGCGCCAGCAGCCGTACAGGGGGCGCGGGCTACGAGCAGTACTTC. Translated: CASSRTGGAGYEQYF.

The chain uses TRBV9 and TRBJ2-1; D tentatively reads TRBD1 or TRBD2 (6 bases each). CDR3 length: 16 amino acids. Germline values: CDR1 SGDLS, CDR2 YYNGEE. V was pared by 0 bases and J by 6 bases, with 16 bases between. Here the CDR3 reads CASSVGSSGGGNEQFF. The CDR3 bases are TGTGCCAGCAGCGTAGGGTCTAGTGGAGGGGGCAATGAGCAGTTCTTC.

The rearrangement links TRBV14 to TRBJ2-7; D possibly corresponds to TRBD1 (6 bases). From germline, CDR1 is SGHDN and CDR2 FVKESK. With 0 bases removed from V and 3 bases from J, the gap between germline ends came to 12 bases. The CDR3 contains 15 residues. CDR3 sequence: CASSQDGTPNYEQYF. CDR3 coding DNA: TGTGCCAGCAGCCAAGATGGGACACCGAACTACGAGCAGTACTTC.

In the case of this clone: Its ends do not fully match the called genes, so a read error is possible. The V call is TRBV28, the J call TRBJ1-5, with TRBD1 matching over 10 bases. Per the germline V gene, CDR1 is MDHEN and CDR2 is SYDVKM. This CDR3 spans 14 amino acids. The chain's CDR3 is CASSISWTGGSSGF. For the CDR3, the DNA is TGTGCCAGCTCCATTTCGTGGACAGGGGGATCATCCGGTTTT.